Listed here are 29 T cell receptor beta chains from one sample, sequenced in a study of patients and donors after allogeneic stem cell transplantation. MiXCR was run by TCRdb on the RT-PCR reads, yielding one entry per CDR3 protein. This table holds about 150,000 distinct CDR3 sequences, about 24% found once. Specimen: blood, either unsorted or a sorted T cell fraction (not recorded which). The receptors come from a human donor who was either an allogeneic HSCT recipient or a stem cell or donor lymphocyte infusion donor (not recorded which). It is not recorded whose cells these are; they may come from a transplant donor.

There are a few counts of this clonotype. The chain joins TRBV5-1 to TRBJ2-7; D is undetermined. Germline V lookup: CDR1 SGHRS, CDR2 YFSETQ. This CDR3 is 13 amino acids long. Trimming removed 0 bases from V and 2 bases from J, with 6 bases in between. The CDR3 DNA reads TGCGCCAGCAGCTTGGGAGTGGCCTACGAGCAGTACTTC. Its translation is CASSLGVAYEQYF.

The rearrangement links TRBV7-9 to TRBJ2-7, with D possibly being TRBD2 (7 bases). Trimming pared 5 bases from V and 6 bases from J, leaving 23 bases between. There are 16 residues in the CDR3. CDR1 and CDR2 from the germline V gene are SEHNR and FQNEAQ (reference sequence). The CDR3 DNA is TGTGCCAGCAGCCCACCTTCGGGGGGCCTCGTTCTCGAGCAGTACTTC. Its protein product is CASSPPSGGLVLEQYF.

The table lists this clonotype with many counts. This chain joins TRBV29-1 and TRBJ1-2; 7 bases are a match to TRBD1. In germline, CDR1 is SQVTM, CDR2 ANQGSEA. The CDR3 consists of 15 residues. The junction had 9 bases not matched to a gene; V was cut back by 1 base and J by 4 bases. The CDR3, as DNA: TGCAGCGTTGAAGGAGGGGGCAGACTTGTCTATGGCTACACCTTC. Translating it yields CSVEGGGRLVYGYTF.

The rearrangement joins TRBV29-1 to TRBJ2-5; the D call may be TRBD1 or TRBD2 (6 bases each). Trimming stripped 7 bases from V and 5 bases from J, with 17 bases between. The CDR3 runs 13 residues. Looked up from germline, CDR1 is SQVTM and CDR2 is ANQGSEA. The CDR3 DNA sequence: TGCAGCGCCCCCGTCGGGGGCGTGGAGACCCAGTACTTC. Translating it yields CSAPVGGVETQYF.

The V gene is TRBV4-2, the J gene TRBJ2-1; D possibly uses TRBD1 or TRBD2 (5 bases each). Germline CDR1 and CDR2: LGHNA and YNFKEQ. Trimming took off 3 bases at V and 6 bases at J, with 18 bases between the two ends. The CDR3 has 16 residues. CDR3 bases: TGTGCCAGCAGCCAGGATGGGGCGGGCATATTCAATGAGCAGTTCTTC. Translated: CASSQDGAGIFNEQFF.

In its sample, this clonotype was seen many times. The chain employs TRBV5-1 and TRBJ1-1; D possibly corresponds to TRBD1 (5 bases). Trimming left V 0 bases short and J 1 base short, with 10 bases between. The V gene's germline CDR1 is SGHRS and CDR2 YFSETQ. The CDR3 covers 15 residues. CDR3 protein: CASSLDPQGNTEAFF. DNA of the CDR3: TGCGCCAGCAGCTTGGATCCGCAGGGGAACACTGAAGCTTTCTTT.

Concerning this clonotype: Its ends do not fully match the called genes, so a read error is possible. The J gene is TRBJ1-2, the V gene TRBV15; D not resolved. The germline V gene has CDR1 LNHNV and CDR2 YYDKDF (reference sequence). The CDR3 is 12 amino acids. The CDR3 reads CATSRDNRGYTF. CDR3 DNA: TGTGCCACCAGCCGAGATAATAGGGGCTACACCTTC. Drawing the rest from reference TRBV15 and TRBJ1-2, the complete variable domain is DAMVIQNPRYQVTQFGKPVTLSCSQTLNHNVMYWYQQKSSQAPKLLFHYYDKDFNNEADTPDNFQSRRPNTSFCFLDIRSPGLGDTAMYLCATSRDNRGYTFGSGTRLTVV.

This clonotype was observed a few times. This rearrangement joins TRBV10-3 to TRBJ2-2; 10 nucleotides line up with TRBD2. J gave up 4 bases and V 6 bases, and 5 bases lay outside the gene matches. CDR1 and CDR2 (germline): ENHRY, SYGVKD. CDR3 length equals 15 residues. The CDR3 DNA reads as TGTGCCATCAGACCTAGCGGGGGCGGCACCGGGGAGCTGTTTTTT. This encodes CAIRPSGGGTGELFF.

This clonotype was counted ten times or more. The rearrangement joins TRBV4-2 to TRBJ1-3, with D possibly being TRBD1 (5 bases). Trimming shortened V by 2 bases and J by 0 bases, and 11 bases separated the two germline ends. Germline V lookup: CDR1 LGHNA, CDR2 YNFKEQ. The CDR3 extends over 16 amino acids. This chain's CDR3 is CASSQSRQSSGNTIYF. The CDR3 nucleotides are TGTGCCAGCAGCCAATCCCGACAGTCCTCTGGAAACACCATATATTTT.

This clonotype appeared a few times. This rearrangement joins TRBV28 to TRBJ2-1; the D gene is possibly TRBD2 (6 bases). The V gene lost 4 bases and the J gene lost 4 bases, with 17 bases spanning the gap. Germline-derived CDR1 and CDR2 are MDHEN and SYDVKM. The length of the CDR3 is 16 residues. The CDR3 sequence: CASSWFDGRGYNEQFF. The DNA of the CDR3 is TGTGCCAGCAGTTGGTTTGACGGGAGAGGATACAATGAGCAGTTCTTC.

This clonotype was detected many times. The chain carries TRBV7-2 and TRBJ2-1; D call uncertain. The CDR3 spans 16 residues. From germline, CDR1 is SGHTA and CDR2 FQGNSA. V lost 4 bases and J 5 bases, leaving 18 bases between the germline ends. The CDR3 loop reads CASSSGAYIRDNEQFF. In DNA, the CDR3 is TGTGCCAGCAGCTCCGGAGCCTACATTAGAGACAATGAGCAGTTCTTC.

This clonotype was recorded a few times. The gene calls are TRBV12-3 or TRBV12-4 and TRBJ2-5, with D unclear. Trimming took 8 bases from V and 4 from J, leaving 14 bases between them. CDR3 length: 13 residues. The CDR3 here is CASVSFPGETQYF. DNA for the CDR3: TGTGCCAGCGTATCCTTCCCGGGAGAGACCCAGTACTTC.

The rearrangement joins TRBV12-3 or TRBV12-4 to TRBJ2-3; D gene uncertain. CDR3 size: 15 residues. V lost 6 bases and J lost 2, with 15 bases in between. This chain's CDR3 is CASSPHEPPTDTQYF. Here the CDR3 DNA reads TGTGCCAGCAGCCCCCACGAGCCGCCCACAGATACGCAGTATTTT.

A few counts support this clonotype. CDR3 loop: CASSPTGGSVNTEAFF. CDR3 in DNA: TGTGCCAGCAGTCCCACAGGAGGGTCGGTGAACACTGAAGCTTTCTTT. The rearrangement joins TRBV27 to TRBJ1-1; tentative D call: TRBD1 (5 bases). Trimming removed 5 bases at V and 0 bases at J, with 16 bases between. CDR1 MNHEY and CDR2 SMNVEV come from the germline V gene (reference sequence). This CDR3 is 16 amino acids long.

This clonotype turned up a few times. The CDR3 loop is CASSFQAGKETQYF. The CDR3 DNA reads TGTGCCAGCAGCTTTCAGGCGGGAAAAGAGACCCAGTACTTC. The chain links TRBV7-9 to TRBJ2-5; possible D gene TRBD2, 6 bases. Trimming left V 3 bases short and J 3 bases short, with 11 bases between. The germline V gene encodes CDR1 SEHNR and CDR2 FQNEAQ (reference sequence). CDR3 length equals 14 residues.

This clonotype was detected a few times. The CDR3 spells CASSSGQGSFQPQHF. DNA for the CDR3: TGTGCCAGCAGCTCCGGACAGGGGTCTTTCCAGCCCCAGCATTTT. The chain links TRBV7-2 to TRBJ1-5; 9 bases fit TRBD1. Trimming at V came to 4 bases and at J to 7 bases, leaving 8 bases not matched to a gene. The CDR3 sequence is 15 residues long. Germline values: CDR1 SGHTA, CDR2 FQGNSA.

The chain recombines TRBV24-1 with TRBJ2-1; 10 nucleotides match TRBD2. With 5 bases clipped from V and 6 bases from J, the junction kept 12 bases outside the gene matches. CDR1 KGHDR and CDR2 SFDVKD come from the germline V gene. The CDR3 covers 17 residues. The CDR3 protein is CATSGKKLAGFGNEQFF. Here the CDR3 DNA reads TGTGCCACCAGTGGAAAAAAACTAGCGGGATTTGGCAATGAGCAGTTCTTC.

This clonotype came up many times. The chain joins TRBV5-1 to TRBJ1-1, with TRBD1 matching over 9 bases. CDR1 and CDR2 from the germline V gene are SGHRS and YFSETQ. The CDR3 runs to 16 residues. The V and J ends lost 2 bases and 3 bases, in that order; junction bases with no gene match: 8. CDR3 sequence reads: CASSFSSTGGDTEAFF. The CDR3 nucleotides read TGCGCCAGCAGCTTTTCCTCGACAGGGGGTGACACTGAAGCTTTCTTT. The complete variable domain, with remaining parts taken from reference TRBV5-1 and TRBJ1-1, reads KAGVTQTPRYLIKTRGQQVTLSCSPISGHRSVSWYQQTPGQGLQFLFEYFSETQRNKGNFPGRFSGRQFSNSRSEMNVSTLELGDSALYLCASSFSSTGGDTEAFFGQGTRLTVV.

This clonotype came up a few times. This sequence joins TRBV20-1 and TRBJ1-1; 8 nucleotides align to TRBD1. Per the germline V gene, CDR1 is DFQATT and CDR2 is SNEGSKA (reference sequence). V shed 2 bases and J 5 bases; nucleotides not matched to a gene: 7. CDR3 length: 14 residues. The CDR3 loop is CSARIGQGRTEAFF. The CDR3 nucleotides read TGCAGTGCTAGAATTGGACAGGGACGGACTGAAGCTTTCTTT.

This chain links TRBV12-3 or TRBV12-4 with TRBJ2-3, with 8 bases aligning to TRBD1. The V and J ends lost 7 bases and 2 bases, in that order; junction bases with no gene match: 8. CDR3 length: 15 residues. The CDR3 DNA follows: TGTGCCAGCACCCGAGGACAGGGTGACACAGATACGCAGTATTTT. It translates to CASTRGQGDTDTQYF.

The table lists this clonotype with a few counts. The chain has TRBV5-1 and TRBJ2-7; no reliable D call. Trimming took off 2 bases at V and 2 bases at J, with 8 bases between the two ends. The CDR3 has 13 amino acids. CDR1 is SGHRS and CDR2 is YFSETQ in the germline V gene. CDR3 bases: TGCGCCAGCAGCTTAGTCGGGCCCTACGAGCAGTACTTC. This gives the protein CASSLVGPYEQYF. Drawing the rest from reference TRBV5-1 and TRBJ2-7, the complete variable domain is KAGVTQTPRYLIKTRGQQVTLSCSPISGHRSVSWYQQTPGQGLQFLFEYFSETQRNKGNFPGRFSGRQFSNSRSEMNVSTLELGDSALYLCASSLVGPYEQYFGPGTRLTVT.

This chain uses TRBV7-9 with TRBJ1-1; possibly TRBD1 for D (6 bases). CDR3 length equals 15 residues. V was pared by 0 bases and J by 2 bases, with 10 bases between. Germline CDR1 and CDR2: SEHNR and FQNEAQ (reference sequence). The CDR3 here is CASSLAGHSNTEAFF. As DNA, the CDR3 is TGTGCCAGCAGCTTAGCGGGACATAGTAACACTGAAGCTTTCTTT.

This chain connects TRBV3-1 to TRBJ2-1; 10 nucleotides align to TRBD1. The germline CDR1 and CDR2 sequences are LGHDT and YNNKEL (reference sequence). The CDR3 extends over 16 amino acids. V shed 4 bases, J shed 6 bases, and the junction held 9 bases outside the gene matches. This CDR3 reads CASSPRDRGYGNEQFF. The CDR3 coding sequence is TGTGCCAGCAGCCCCCGGGACAGGGGTTATGGCAATGAGCAGTTCTTC.

This clonotype has more than one count but fewer than ten. The chain employs TRBV6-6 and TRBJ1-2; 7 bases map to TRBD1. The CDR3 contains 14 residues. Germline loops: CDR1 MNHNY, CDR2 SVGAGI (reference sequence). V gave up 6 bases and J gave up 4 bases; unmatched junction bases: 8. This CDR3 is CASSQQGPPYGYTF. As DNA, the CDR3 is TGTGCCAGCAGCCAACAGGGGCCCCCCTATGGCTACACCTTC.

The gene calls are TRBV3-1 and TRBJ1-2, with D possibly matching TRBD1 (5 bases). Trimming shortened V by 3 bases and J by 8 bases, and 13 bases separated the two germline ends. CDR1 is LGHDT, CDR2 YNNKEL, per germline (reference sequence). The CDR3 loop spans 13 amino acids. CDR3 in DNA: TGTGCCAGCAGCCAGCAGGGCTCGGGCGGCTACACCTTC. Amino acid sequence: CASSQQGSGGYTF.

This clonotype was observed a handful of times. This sequence joins TRBV25-1 and TRBJ1-4; 11 bases are a match to TRBD1. Germline CDR1 reads MGHDK; CDR2 reads SYGVNS. This CDR3 has 14 residues. The ends lost 7 bases at V and 8 bases at J; junction bases unmatched: 6. This CDR3 is CASTRTGGFEKLFF. Written as DNA, the CDR3 is TGTGCCAGCACACGGACAGGGGGCTTCGAAAAACTGTTTTTT.

This clonotype was seen a handful of times. This chain uses TRBV18 with TRBJ2-1; 7 bases are a match to TRBD1. Trimming removed 3 bases from V and 2 bases from J; junction bases left unmatched: 4. The CDR3 totals 15 residues. Germline values: CDR1 KGHSH, CDR2 LQKENI. The CDR3 spells CASSPTGQTYNEQFF. The CDR3, as DNA: TGTGCCAGCTCACCTACGGGACAGACCTACAATGAGCAGTTCTTC.

The table lists this clonotype with a few counts. V and J are TRBV12-3 or TRBV12-4 and TRBJ2-2; TRBD1 or TRBD2 may be the D gene (5 bases each). This CDR3 has 15 amino acids. V lost 5 bases and J lost 7, with 17 bases in between. The CDR3 DNA is TGTGCCAGCAGTGTCAGGGACCCTACGGTCGGGGAGCTGTTTTTT. Translated, it gives CASSVRDPTVGELFF.

This chain joins TRBV5-1 and TRBJ1-1; 8 bases line up with TRBD1. CDR1 is SGHRS, CDR2 YFSETQ, per germline. This CDR3 comprises 16 residues. Trimming took 0 bases from V and 1 from J; bases not matched to a gene: 5. CDR3: CASSLDPGTGNTEAFF. In nucleotides, the CDR3 is TGCGCCAGCAGCTTGGACCCCGGGACAGGGAACACTGAAGCTTTCTTT. Variable domain in full (rest from reference TRBV5-1 and TRBJ1-1): KAGVTQTPRYLIKTRGQQVTLSCSPISGHRSVSWYQQTPGQGLQFLFEYFSETQRNKGNFPGRFSGRQFSNSRSEMNVSTLELGDSALYLCASSLDPGTGNTEAFFGQGTRLTVV.